This TCR beta chain derives from a study of shared T cell receptors in the human thymus. This CDR3 is built from 11 residues. Sequenced by immunoSEQ multiplex PCR; TCRdb stores in-frame clones only, minus some. The sample shows about 710,000 clones, approximately 87% of them seen only once. These sequences were also reported in another study, on human thymus T cells. This second study notes: It was healthy Finnish infants having corrective surgery for congenital heart defects who were the donors. Thymus tissue was removed during corrective cardiac surgery. In unrelated individuals, thymic repertoires overlapped highly, according to related research.

This TCR was recovered from a boy less than two years old with a congenital heart defect. The sample taken for sequencing was thymocytes. The V call is TRBV12-1, the J call TRBJ2-1; the table's D call TRBD2 went unverified against the DNA. TRBV12-1 is a recognized pseudogene. CDR3 nucleotide sequence: TGTGCCAGCAGCTTTCGCAATGAGCAGTTCTTC. Amino acids: CASSFRNEQFF.